The 27 T cell receptor beta chains given below trace back to one sample, sequenced in a study of T cell responses to AZD1222 COVID-19 vaccine. TCRdb's copy holds only in-frame clones and misses some; the assay was immunoSEQ multiplex PCR. The table lists about 140,000 clones, more than 90% of them singletons. The sample was peripheral blood, taken on day 0 of AZD1222 vaccination. The receptors come from an adult in good health.

The chain joins TRBV3-1 (or the pseudogene TRBV3-2) to TRBJ2-3; 14 bases match TRBD2. CDR1 and CDR2 from the germline V gene are LGHDT and YNNKEL (reference sequence). V shed 1 base, J shed 2 bases, and the junction held 5 bases outside the gene matches. The CDR3 is made up of 18 amino acids. The CDR3 DNA reads as TGTGCCAGCAGCCAAGGAGAGACTAGCGGGGGGGCCACAGATACGCAGTATTTT. Its protein product is CASSQGETSGGATDTQYF.

The genes are TRBV7-9 and TRBJ2-2; tentatively, D is TRBD1 (5 bases). CDR1 and CDR2 (germline): SEHNR, FQNEAQ (reference sequence). V was pared by 1 base and J by 14 bases, with 17 bases between. This CDR3 has 14 residues. CDR3 amino acids: CASSLGQPNLFLFF. The CDR3 DNA reads TGTGCCAGCAGCTTAGGACAGCCTAACCTCTTCCTGTTTTTT. The full variable domain, in which reference TRBV7-9 and TRBJ2-2 provide the parts outside the CDR3, is DTGVSQNPRHKITKRGQNVTFRCDPISEHNRLYWYRQTLGQGPEFLTYFQNEAQLEKSRLLSDRFSAERPKGSFSTLEIQRTEQGDSAMYLCASSLGQPNLFLFFGEGSRLTVL.

This clone appeared once. The V call is TRBV7-6, the J call TRBJ1-1; weak D call: TRBD1 (5 bases). Germline CDR1 reads SGHVS; CDR2 reads FNYEAQ. Trimming removed 4 bases from V and 1 base from J, with 13 bases in between. The CDR3 runs to 15 residues. The CDR3 DNA follows: TGTGCCAGCAGCTCCACCTTGCAGGGGAACACTGAAGCTTTCTTT. This sequence encodes CASSSTLQGNTEAFF.

The J gene is TRBJ1-2, the V gene TRBV20-1; no firm D call. Trimming pared 6 bases from V and 2 bases from J, leaving 7 bases between. Per the germline V gene, CDR1 is DFQATT and CDR2 is SNEGSKA (reference sequence). This CDR3 region has 11 residues. CDR3 protein: CSAADNYGYTF. The DNA for the CDR3 is TGCAGTGCCGCGGACAACTATGGCTACACCTTC.

The genes are TRBV28 and TRBJ1-1; D is ambiguous. The CDR3 covers 12 residues. Germline V gives CDR1 MDHEN, CDR2 SYDVKM. V was cut by 3 bases and J by 4 bases, with 6 bases left in between. The CDR3: CASSFISTEAFF. The CDR3 nucleotides read TGTGCCAGCAGTTTTATAAGCACTGAAGCTTTCTTT.

This sequence joins TRBV11-2 and TRBJ2-3; the match to TRBD2 covers 7 bases. Germline V gene lookup returns CDR1 SGHAT and CDR2 FQNNGV. The CDR3 runs to 16 residues. V lost 3 bases, J lost 4 bases, and 10 bases stayed unmatched. In DNA, the CDR3 is TGTGCCAGCAGCTTTACGAAGAGGGGAGGGTCAGATACGCAGTATTTT. Translation: CASSFTKRGGSDTQYF.

The CDR3 region is CASSISGTLYEQYF. The CDR3 nucleotides are TGTGCCAGCAGCATATCCGGGACACTGTACGAGCAGTACTTC. The V gene is TRBV7-2, the J gene TRBJ2-7; TRBD1 is a possible D gene (6 bases). CDR1 and CDR2 from the germline V gene are SGHTA and FQGNSA. CDR3 length equals 14 residues. Trimming pared 5 bases from V and 4 bases from J, leaving 15 bases between.

J is TRBJ1-4 and V is TRBV27; 10 bases fit TRBD1. Germline lookup yields CDR1 MNHEY and CDR2 SMNVEV (reference sequence). J was trimmed by 10 bases and V by 8 bases; bases with no gene match: 10. The CDR3 consists of 14 residues. The CDR3 spells CASGWTGGVGKLFF. As DNA, the CDR3 is TGTGCCAGCGGATGGACAGGGGGGGTTGGAAAACTGTTTTTT.

This chain links TRBV2 with TRBJ1-1; 9 bases map to TRBD1. The ends lost 8 bases at V and 7 bases at J; junction bases unmatched: 5. In germline, CDR1 is SNHLY, CDR2 FYNNEI. The CDR3 sequence is 12 residues long. CDR3 DNA sequence: TGTGCCAGCCTAATGGACAGGGGTGAAGCTTTCTTT. Translation: CASLMDRGEAFF.

The J gene is TRBJ1-2, the V gene TRBV5-4; 8 positions match TRBD1. From germline, CDR1 is SGHNT and CDR2 YYREEE (reference sequence). This CDR3 has 15 residues. With 4 bases clipped from V and 4 bases from J, the junction kept 9 bases outside the gene matches. The DNA of the CDR3 is TGTGCCAGCAGCGCCGGACAGGGAGAACTCTATGGCTACACCTTC. Encoded protein: CASSAGQGELYGYTF.

J is TRBJ2-7 and V is TRBV5-1; D is unclear. The CDR3 is 12 residues long. The ends were cut back, 2 bases at V and 5 bases at J, with 8 bases in the middle. Germline V lookup: CDR1 SGHRS, CDR2 YFSETQ. The CDR3 is CASSFDRNEQYF. CDR3 nucleotides: TGCGCCAGCAGCTTCGATCGGAACGAGCAGTACTTC.

V and J are TRBV5-6 and TRBJ2-1; D uncertain. The V gene lost 0 bases and the J gene lost 0 bases, with 7 bases spanning the gap. The length of the CDR3 is 15 residues. CDR1 and CDR2 (germline): SGHDT, YYEEEE. For the CDR3, the DNA is TGTGCCAGCAGCTTGGGTGAATACTCCTACAATGAGCAGTTCTTC. Translation: CASSLGEYSYNEQFF.

The chain combines TRBV7-9 with TRBJ2-2, with 10 positions matching TRBD2. CDR3 length equals 16 residues. The V segment lost 5 bases and the J segment 7 bases; nucleotides outside the gene matches: 10. Germline V CDR1 and CDR2: SEHNR, FQNEAQ (reference sequence). The CDR3 reads CASSPRSGRAHGELFF. For the CDR3, the DNA is TGTGCCAGCAGCCCCAGGAGCGGGAGGGCCCACGGGGAGCTGTTTTTT. Full variable domain (rest looked up from reference TRBV7-9 and TRBJ2-2): DTGVSQNPRHKITKRGQNVTFRCDPISEHNRLYWYRQTLGQGPEFLTYFQNEAQLEKSRLLSDRFSAERPKGSFSTLEIQRTEQGDSAMYLCASSPRSGRAHGELFFGEGSRLTVL.

The chain joins TRBV29-1 to TRBJ2-1; TRBD2 matches at 12 bases. The CDR3 length is 15 residues. V lost 5 bases to trimming and J lost 10 bases; unmatched junction nucleotides: 12. Germline assignment: CDR1 SQVTM and CDR2 ANQGSEA. The CDR3 loop is CSVSGTATSGGEQFF. CDR3 DNA: TGCAGCGTTTCGGGGACGGCGACTAGCGGGGGCGAGCAGTTCTTC.

The rearrangement joins TRBV15 to TRBJ1-1; possible D gene TRBD1, 5 bases. Trimming took 0 bases from V and 1 from J, leaving 15 bases between them. The CDR3 covers 17 residues. Germline CDR1 is LNHNV and CDR2 is YYDKDF (reference sequence). Written as DNA, the CDR3 is TGTGCCACCAGCAGAGATAGGCTCAGGGAGGGGAACACTGAAGCTTTCTTT. This sequence encodes CATSRDRLREGNTEAFF. Drawing the rest from reference TRBV15 and TRBJ1-1, the complete variable domain is DAMVIQNPRYQVTQFGKPVTLSCSQTLNHNVMYWYQQKSSQAPKLLFHYYDKDFNNEADTPDNFQSRRPNTSFCFLDIRSPGLGDTAMYLCATSRDRLREGNTEAFFGQGTRLTVV.

This clone was seen just once. This chain joins TRBV29-1 and TRBJ2-7, with 14 bases that match TRBD2. Germline V gene lookup returns CDR1 SQVTM and CDR2 ANQGSEA. The CDR3 extends over 15 amino acids. Trimming removed 5 bases from V and 2 bases from J; junction bases left unmatched: 5. The CDR3 sequence: CSVFTGLAGAYEQYF. Here the CDR3 DNA reads TGCAGCGTTTTCACGGGACTAGCGGGAGCCTACGAGCAGTACTTC.

The chain links TRBV2 to TRBJ1-2; 8 bases match TRBD1. This CDR3 is 14 amino acids long. Germline trimming cut 8 bases from V and 7 bases from J; bases unmatched to any gene: 12. The germline V gene has CDR1 SNHLY and CDR2 FYNNEI. The CDR3 bases are TGTGCCAGCGGAACAGCCCAGGGGGCTGGTGGCTACACCTTC. Translating gives CASGTAQGAGGYTF.

This chain joins TRBV20-1 and TRBJ2-6; D remains ambiguous. CDR1 DFQATT and CDR2 SNEGSKA come from the germline V gene (reference sequence). Trimming cost V 3 bases and J 2 bases, with 11 bases left between them. This CDR3 spans 15 amino acids. This CDR3 is CSASELDAGANVLTF. DNA for the CDR3: TGCAGTGCTAGTGAGTTGGACGCTGGGGCCAACGTCCTGACTTTC.

The genes are TRBV5-1 and TRBJ2-7; unclear D gene. Germline V gives CDR1 SGHRS, CDR2 YFSETQ. The CDR3 is 15 amino acids. With 0 bases removed from V and 2 bases from J, the gap between germline ends came to 12 bases. The CDR3 reads CASSLGSNQPYEQYF. The CDR3, as DNA: TGCGCCAGCAGCTTGGGTAGTAACCAACCCTACGAGCAGTACTTC. Full variable domain (remainder filled in from reference TRBV5-1 and TRBJ2-7): KAGVTQTPRYLIKTRGQQVTLSCSPISGHRSVSWYQQTPGQGLQFLFEYFSETQRNKGNFPGRFSGRQFSNSRSEMNVSTLELGDSALYLCASSLGSNQPYEQYFGPGTRLTVT.

This clone has just one count. The chain carries TRBV5-8 and TRBJ1-4, with TRBD1 matching 7 bases. There are 16 residues in the CDR3. Germline-derived CDR1 and CDR2 are SGHTS and YDEGEE. V lost 1 base, J lost 0 bases, and 3 bases stayed unmatched. For the CDR3, the DNA is TGTGCCAGCAGCTTGAGGGGGCCTGCAACTAATGAAAAACTGTTTTTT. The encoded protein is CASSLRGPATNEKLFF.

The CDR3 DNA is TGTGCCAGCAGCATCACAGGGGGCAGCTACGAGCAGTACTTC. Translation: CASSITGGSYEQYF. The chain has TRBV11-2 and TRBJ2-7, with TRBD1 matching over 9 bases. CDR1 is SGHAT, CDR2 FQNNGV, per germline. CDR3 length: 14 amino acids. V was clipped by 5 bases and J by 3 bases; unmatched bases: 5.

This clone was found a few times. The rearrangement uses TRBV3-1 (or the pseudogene TRBV3-2) and TRBJ1-1, with unresolved D. Germline CDR1 is LGHDT and CDR2 is YNNKEL (reference sequence). This CDR3 region has 14 residues. The V and J ends lost 1 base and 1 base respectively, with 7 bases between them. DNA of the CDR3: TGTGCCAGCAGCCAAGGAGGAGAGAACACTGAAGCTTTCTTT. Protein sequence: CASSQGGENTEAFF.

This rearrangement joins TRBV10-3 to TRBJ2-3, with a possible D match to TRBD2 (6 bases). Germline lookup yields CDR1 ENHRY and CDR2 SYGVKD. The CDR3 extends over 16 amino acids. The V gene lost 0 bases and the J gene lost 4 bases, with 14 bases spanning the gap. The CDR3 nucleotides are TGTGCCATCAGTGAGTCGGAGGGGACCCCTTCAGATACGCAGTATTTT. It specifies CAISESEGTPSDTQYF.

This clone was picked up one time. This chain joins TRBV28 and TRBJ1-2; D is uncertain. With 1 base removed from V and 1 base from J, the gap between germline ends came to 10 bases. The germline gives CDR1 MDHEN, CDR2 SYDVKM. This CDR3 is built from 15 residues. CDR3 nucleotides: TGTGCCAGCAGTTTATTAGGGCGGGATAACTATGGCTACACCTTC. Its protein product is CASSLLGRDNYGYTF.

The chain has TRBV5-1 and TRBJ2-3; TRBD1 might be the D (5 bases). The CDR3 spans 17 residues. Trimming cost V 0 bases and J 0 bases, with 14 bases left between them. In germline, CDR1 is SGHRS, CDR2 YFSETQ. The CDR3 DNA reads TGCGCCAGCAGCTTGGAGGGGTCAGGTCGAAGCACAGATACGCAGTATTTT. Amino acids: CASSLEGSGRSTDTQYF. Filled out from reference TRBV5-1 and TRBJ2-3, the complete variable domain reads KAGVTQTPRYLIKTRGQQVTLSCSPISGHRSVSWYQQTPGQGLQFLFEYFSETQRNKGNFPGRFSGRQFSNSRSEMNVSTLELGDSALYLCASSLEGSGRSTDTQYFGPGTRLTVL.

The V gene is TRBV4-2, the J gene TRBJ2-5; D may be TRBD2 (5 bases). This CDR3 is 15 amino acids long. V shed 1 base and J shed 2 bases, with 11 bases lying between them. Germline loops: CDR1 LGHNA, CDR2 YNFKEQ. The CDR3 protein is CASSQGAGPQETQYF. CDR3 coding DNA: TGTGCCAGCAGCCAAGGTGCGGGTCCTCAAGAGACCCAGTACTTC.

CDR3 amino acids: CASSIRGRETGGLYEQYF. CDR3 nucleotides: TGTGCCAGTAGTATCCGGGGTAGGGAGACAGGGGGTCTCTACGAGCAGTACTTC. The chain uses TRBV19 and TRBJ2-7; TRBD1 agrees at 9 bases. With V trimmed by 3 bases and J by 3 bases, 15 bases remained unmatched. Germline V gene data show CDR1 as LNHDA and CDR2 as SQIVND (reference sequence). CDR3 length: 18 residues. Together with reference TRBV19 and TRBJ2-7, the CDR3 gives the full variable domain: DGGITQSPKYLFRKEGQNVTLSCEQNLNHDAMYWYRQDPGQGLRLIYYSQIVNDFQKGDIAEGYSVSREKKESFPLTVTSAQKNPTAFYLCASSIRGRETGGLYEQYFGPGTRLTVT.